A single sample gave rise to the 9 T cell receptor beta chains below, sequenced in a study of T-cell memory formation after mild COVID-19 (TCRdb year 2021). The method behind the library was 5' RACE. Sequencing relied on an Illumina NovaSeq 6000. TCRdb trimmed public reads at Q25 via fastp, called clones via MiXCR and kept in-frame beta chains. Rows with one shared CDR3 protein collapse into an entry with the most common genes and DNA. For this sample the table gives more than 250,000 distinct CDR3 sequences, of which 15% to 20% were detected only once. Around a fifth of the sample goes to the ten largest clones. Sequenced sample: PBMCs or a T cell subset sorted from them (not recorded which). The origin of the receptors is a man aged 18 to 29 who had mild COVID-19 (a few samples of this study predate the infection). The sample titles of this study are shuffled in the database, so cell type and time point are left out; the donor was told from shared clones.

The chain couples TRBV14 to TRBJ2-1, with TRBD1 identical over 7 bases. This CDR3 has 18 residues. From germline, CDR1 is SGHDN and CDR2 FVKESK. V lost 1 base and J lost 3; bases outside the gene matches: 12. CDR3 nucleotides: TGTGCCAGCAGCCAAGGTTTTTTTGGGGACAGAGTCTACAATGAGCAGTTCTTC. It yields the protein CASSQGFFGDRVYNEQFF. Together with reference TRBV14 and TRBJ2-1, the CDR3 gives the full variable domain: EAGVTQFPSHSVIEKGQTVTLRCDPISGHDNLYWYRRVMGKEIKFLLHFVKESKQDESGMPNNRFLAERTGGTYSTLKVQPAELEDSGVYFCASSQGFFGDRVYNEQFFGPGTRLTVL.

In its sample, this clonotype was seen a few times. This chain joins TRBV5-1 and TRBJ2-2; no reliable D call. Germline V gene data show CDR1 as SGHRS and CDR2 as YFSETQ. This CDR3 comprises 13 residues. V was pared by 6 bases and J by 3 bases, with 9 bases between. The CDR3 DNA reads as TGCGCCAGCATGATCTGGGACACCGGGGAGCTGTTTTTT. Its protein product is CASMIWDTGELFF.

The chain combines TRBV7-9 with TRBJ1-1; D not resolved. The CDR3 loop spans 14 amino acids. V was trimmed by 2 bases and J by 3 bases, leaving 10 bases between them. CDR1 SEHNR and CDR2 FQNEAQ come from the germline V gene (reference sequence). The CDR3 loop is CASSLIQPHTEAFF. In DNA form, the CDR3 reads TGTGCCAGCAGCTTAATACAGCCTCACACTGAAGCTTTCTTT.

This sequence joins TRBV5-1 and TRBJ1-1; D remains unclear. The CDR3 contains 15 residues. Trimming took off 0 bases at V and 1 base at J, with 10 bases between the two ends. Germline V CDR1 and CDR2: SGHRS, YFSETQ. In DNA form, the CDR3 reads TGCGCCAGCAGCTTGGACCCCATAGGGAACACTGAAGCTTTCTTT. As protein: CASSLDPIGNTEAFF.

This chain links TRBV2 with TRBJ1-1; 7 bases map to TRBD1. The CDR3 is made up of 14 amino acids. The trim removed 6 bases at V and 4 bases at J, leaving 8 bases unmatched. Germline V CDR1 and CDR2: SNHLY, FYNNEI. The CDR3 DNA is TGTGCCAGCAGGCGACAGGGCGGGTTCACTGAAGCTTTCTTT. This gives the protein CASRRQGGFTEAFF.

The sample holds a few counts of this clonotype. The CDR3 here is CSVDVPGREKLFF. The CDR3 DNA sequence: TGCAGCGTTGATGTCCCCGGCCGGGAAAAACTGTTTTTT. This chain links TRBV29-1 with TRBJ1-4; no reliable D call. Trimming shortened V by 3 bases and J by 8 bases, and 13 bases separated the two germline ends. The CDR3 covers 13 residues. The germline V gene encodes CDR1 SQVTM and CDR2 ANQGSEA.

In its sample, this clonotype was seen many times. The chain has TRBV6-4 and TRBJ1-1; the match to TRBD1 covers 7 bases. Germline V gene lookup returns CDR1 MRHNA and CDR2 SNTAGT. The CDR3 length is 13 residues. Losses at the gene ends were 6 bases for V and 3 bases for J; bases not matched to a gene: 4. The CDR3 DNA follows: TGTGCCAGCAGGGCCAGGGGGGACACTGAAGCTTTCTTT. Its translation is CASRARGDTEAFF.

The rearrangement uses TRBV6-2 or TRBV6-3 and TRBJ2-2, with unresolved D. Germline V gene data show CDR1 as MNHEY and CDR2 as SVGEGT. The V end was cut by 0 bases, the J end by 5 bases, with 13 bases between. This CDR3 spans 16 amino acids. In DNA form, the CDR3 reads TGTGCCAGCAGTTACTCGACGCTATCCCTGACCGGGGAGCTGTTTTTT. Its protein is CASSYSTLSLTGELFF.

The genes are TRBV4-3 and TRBJ2-3; D possibly uses TRBD1 or TRBD2 (5 bases each). Looked up from germline, CDR1 is LGHNA and CDR2 is YSLEER. V gave up 4 bases and J gave up 0 bases, with 11 bases separating them. This CDR3 spans 15 amino acids. The CDR3 DNA reads as TGCGCCAGCAGCCGGGGCTGGACTAGCACAGATACGCAGTATTTT. This encodes CASSRGWTSTDTQYF.